This TCR beta chain was captured by sequencing in a study of siplizumab effects on memory and regulatory T cells. CDR3 length equals 12 residues. From germline, CDR1 is MDHEN and CDR2 SYDVKM. Trimming took 1 base from V and 7 from J, leaving 5 bases between them. The data were produced by immunoSEQ multiplex PCR, yet TCRdb's version contains in-frame clones alone and is incomplete. The sample has more than 60,000 clones, roughly 97% seen once. The receptor comes from a human donor in good health. Sequenced sample: naive CD8+ T cells sorted from blood. The V and J genes are TRBV28 and TRBJ1-3; unclear D gene. DNA of the CDR3: TGTGCCAGCAGTTTATTCGGTAACACCATATATTTT. It yields the protein CASSLFGNTIYF.